The present entry profiles one TCR beta chain with its context. The data were taken from a study of OX40 agonist ivuxolimab in advanced cancers. Data came from immunoSEQ multiplex PCR; TCRdb stores just in-frame clones and leaves some out. Of under 20,000 clones in the sample, around two thirds are singletons; the top ten hold approximately 19%. This TCR was recovered from an adult with an advanced solid tumor such as melanoma, head and neck, liver or kidney cancer. Here the sequenced sample was CD4+ or CD8+ T cells sorted from blood, taken in a trial of the OX40 agonist ivuxolimab.

CDR3 region: CASSLGGGGLYNEQFF. CDR3 DNA: TGTGCCAGCAGCTTAGGTGGGGGGGGATTATACAATGAGCAGTTCTTC. This chain links TRBV7-6 with TRBJ2-1, with 7 bases matching TRBD2. V dropped 1 base and J dropped 4; count of bases not matched to a gene: 7. CDR1 and CDR2 (germline): SGHVS, FNYEAQ. The CDR3 is 16 amino acids.